This T cell receptor (beta chain) was captured in a study of blood T cell repertoires in COVID-19. The wider study: Sites across the United States, Italy and Spain contributed samples from acute and convalescent COVID-19. PBMCs, B-cell-depleted T cells, or T cells provided the cDNA or gDNA that made up the material.

Germline loops: CDR1 SGHNT, CDR2 YENEEA. The CDR3 is made up of 16 amino acids. Germline trimming cut 3 bases from V and 9 bases from J; bases unmatched to any gene: 11. As originally analysed: By means of reference gene primer amplification, nucleated cell counts were estimated. The protocol was immunoSEQ multiplex PCR, while the TCRdb copy is restricted to in-frame clones and leaves out a portion. The V and J calls and the clone size are those of that table, but D and trimming were determined from the DNA. The sample comprises about 75,000 clones, around 83% of which are singletons, and around 22% rests with the top ten.

Sequenced input: peripheral blood. The source of this sequence is a woman aged 50 to 65 with acute or convalescent COVID-19. V and J are TRBV11-3 and TRBJ2-1, with TRBD2 matching 10 bases. CDR3 protein: CASSLGVIAGGGEQFF. CDR3 nucleotide sequence: TGTGCCAGCAGCTTGGGAGTCATAGCGGGGGGCGGTGAGCAGTTCTTC.